Listed below are T cell receptor beta chains from one sample, sequenced in a study of PD-1 blockade in classical Hodgkin lymphoma. Profiled with immunoSEQ multiplex PCR; TCRdb holds only in-frame clones, not every one. The repertoire holds roughly 50,000 clones, with around 90% as singletons. Sequencing was performed on peripheral blood mononuclear cells (PBMCs), taken before the fourth cycle of nivolumab. Receptors originate from a human donor with classical Hodgkin lymphoma. Both conserved end residues are part of each CDR3. D genes are given only for firm matches. Size tells how often a clone was seen (once, few, many) or the class of an expanded clone, and some rows leave it out.

clone_size,d_call,cdr3_length,j_call,v_call,cdr3_aa,cdr3_nt
.,TRBD2,15,TRBJ2-7,TRBV9,CASSVVAGASYEQYF,TGTGCCAGCAGCGTAGTAGCGGGAGCTTCCTACGAGCAGTACTTC
.,.,13,TRBJ2-1,TRBV6-4,CASSDQSGYEQFF,TGTGCCAGCAGTGATCAATCGGGGTATGAGCAGTTCTTC
.,TRBD1,14,TRBJ2-7,TRBV11-3,CASSFSGQGYEQYF,TGTGCCAGCAGCTTTTCGGGACAGGGCTACGAGCAGTACTTC
.,.,16,TRBJ2-1,TRBV5-1,CASSLAQIAAYNEQFF,TGCGCCAGCAGCTTGGCCCAGATAGCCGCTTACAATGAGCAGTTCTTC
.,.,14,TRBJ1-5,TRBV9,CASSVTGWGQPQHF,TGTGCCAGCAGCGTAACCGGGTGGGGTCAGCCCCAGCATTTT
.,.,14,TRBJ1-2,TRBV18,CASSPPGVPYGYTF,TGTGCCAGCTCACCACCGGGGGTTCCCTATGGCTACACCTTC
.,.,15,TRBJ2-2,TRBV18,CASSPTGSGTGELFF,TGTGCCAGCTCGCCAACAGGGTCGGGGACCGGGGAGCTGTTTTTT
.,.,13,TRBJ1-5,TRBV19,CASSDIGGQPQHF,TGTGCCAGTAGTGATATCGGGGGGCAGCCCCAGCATTTT
.,.,19,TRBJ2-1,TRBV19,CASSIQGLLGFSSYNEQFF,TGTGCCAGTAGTATACAAGGACTATTGGGCTTTAGCTCCTACAATGAGCAGTTCTTC
.,TRBD2,16,TRBJ2-7,TRBV28,CASSFRTSAGSYEQYF,TGTGCCAGCAGTTTTAGGACTAGCGCTGGATCCTACGAGCAGTACTTC
.,.,15,TRBJ2-2,TRBV19,CASSPAGADTGELFF,TGTGCCAGTAGTCCAGCCGGGGCCGACACCGGGGAGCTGTTTTTT
.,TRBD1,14,TRBJ1-2,TRBV18,CASSPPTGGDGYTF,TGTGCCAGCTCACCACCAACAGGGGGAGATGGCTACACCTTC
.,TRBD2,14,TRBJ2-3,TRBV2,CASGFGLATGTQYF,TGTGCCAGCGGATTTGGACTAGCGACGGGTACGCAGTATTTT
once,.,15,TRBJ2-7,TRBV29-1,CSVEERNRPSYEQYF,TGCAGCGTTGAAGAACGGAACAGGCCCTCCTACGAGCAGTACTTC
.,.,15,TRBJ2-7,TRBV4-1,CASSQSTGNLGEQYF,TGCGCCAGCAGCCAATCTACAGGGAATCTCGGCGAGCAGTACTTC
.,TRBD1,14,TRBJ2-7,TRBV6-5,CASMETGAVYEQYF,TGTGCCAGCATGGAGACAGGGGCAGTCTACGAGCAGTACTTC
.,TRBD2,15,TRBJ2-7,TRBV7-8,CASSLLAGGNYEQYF,TGTGCCAGCAGCTTACTCGCGGGAGGCAATTACGAGCAGTACTTC
.,TRBD1,14,TRBJ2-7,TRBV29-1,CSVEGQGASYEQYF,TGCAGCGTTGAGGGACAGGGGGCCTCCTACGAGCAGTACTTC